A single TCR beta chain is shown here with its context. Its antigen is as yet unknown. Each PCR replicate from the sorted subsets contained approximately 0.2 ug DNA, which is about 30,000 T cell genomes. Sequencing used immunoSEQ multiplex PCR; TCRdb keeps in-frame clones, though not all of them. The repertoire holds around 600,000 clones, with about 98% as singletons. CDR3 length: 12 residues. The germline V and J ends were trimmed by 1 base and 3 bases, with 7 bases remaining between them. From germline, CDR1 is SQVTM and CDR2 ANQGSEA. This record belongs to a study of shared clonotypes between healthy human individuals. The wider study: Every donor yielded three CD4 naive, three CD4 memory, two CD8 naive and one CD8 memory plate.

Naive CD8 cells were CD45RO-negative, positively selected for CCR7, excluding terminally differentiated effector memory CD45RA+ cells. Study-level findings and limits: Rarefaction demonstrated incomplete sorted-subset sequencing despite large depth.

Sequencing was carried out using naive CD8+ T cells sorted from blood. The gene calls are TRBV29-1 and TRBJ2-7; no reliable D call. The clonotype was recovered from a man aged 25 to 40 in good health. The CDR3 loop is CSVEGNNYEQYF. The DNA for the CDR3 is TGCAGCGTTGAAGGAAACAACTACGAGCAGTACTTC.